This passage covers 5 T cell receptor beta chains from one sample sequenced in a study of regulatory T cells in long-lasting Graves disease. Sequencing libraries for TCR beta were prepared with iRepertoire HTBI primers and Arm-PCR of CDR3 regions. TCRdb reprocessed the multiplex PCR reads with MiXCR, giving one entry per CDR3 protein. The sample lists around 300,000 distinct CDR3 sequences; approximately 20% were seen once. Regarding time point: persistent/refractory GD, antithyroid drugs over 5 years with positive TRAb. Extracted RNA from PBMCs served as the source of the TCR library. Specimen: peripheral blood mononuclear cells (PBMCs), collected when the disease was refractory, from a patient treated with antithyroid drugs. The receptors here all came from a female donor with Graves disease.

The chain joins TRBV5-1 to TRBJ2-2; tentative D call: TRBD2 (5 bases). The CDR3 has 13 residues. Germline-derived CDR1 and CDR2 are SGHRS and YFSETQ. V was pared by 5 bases and J by 3 bases, with 8 bases between. In DNA, the CDR3 is TGCGCCAGCAGGGAGGAGGACACCGGGGAGCTGTTTTTT. As protein: CASREEDTGELFF.

This clonotype was recorded many times. The CDR3 sequence is CASSSRNYGYTF. CDR3 nucleotide sequence: TGTGCCAGCAGTTCCCGGAACTATGGCTACACCTTC. This rearrangement joins TRBV28 to TRBJ1-2; D remains ambiguous. Trimming cost V 4 bases and J 2 bases, with 5 bases left between them. The CDR3 is 12 residues long. Per germline, CDR1 MDHEN and CDR2 SYDVKM.

This clonotype came up a few times. This chain connects TRBV28 to TRBJ2-7, with D perhaps TRBD1 (5 bases). This CDR3 is built from 14 residues. The germline V gene has CDR1 MDHEN and CDR2 SYDVKM. V was trimmed by 4 bases and J by 4 bases, leaving 14 bases between them. As DNA, the CDR3 is TGTGCCAGCAGTTCCCCAGGGTCGGAATACGAGCAGTACTTC. Its protein is CASSSPGSEYEQYF.

This clonotype was picked up a small number of times. The chain employs TRBV4-1 and TRBJ2-7; D is undetermined. CDR1 MGHRA and CDR2 YSYEKL come from the germline V gene. V dropped 0 bases and J dropped 3 bases, with 9 bases sitting between them. CDR3 length: 14 residues. Here the CDR3 DNA reads TGCGCCAGCAGCCAAGAGATAGTCAGCTACGAGCAGTACTTC. Its translation: CASSQEIVSYEQYF.

This clonotype was counted only a few times. The chain uses TRBV7-2 and TRBJ2-7; perhaps TRBD2 as D (7 bases). V was shortened by 1 base and J by 0 bases, with 19 bases between the two germline ends. The CDR3 is made up of 18 amino acids. CDR1 and CDR2 from the germline V gene are SGHTA and FQGNSA. The CDR3 nucleotides are TGTGCCAGCAGCTTAGGCTCGAATGGGGGGGGGCCCTCCTACGAGCAGTACTTC. Translating gives CASSLGSNGGGPSYEQYF.